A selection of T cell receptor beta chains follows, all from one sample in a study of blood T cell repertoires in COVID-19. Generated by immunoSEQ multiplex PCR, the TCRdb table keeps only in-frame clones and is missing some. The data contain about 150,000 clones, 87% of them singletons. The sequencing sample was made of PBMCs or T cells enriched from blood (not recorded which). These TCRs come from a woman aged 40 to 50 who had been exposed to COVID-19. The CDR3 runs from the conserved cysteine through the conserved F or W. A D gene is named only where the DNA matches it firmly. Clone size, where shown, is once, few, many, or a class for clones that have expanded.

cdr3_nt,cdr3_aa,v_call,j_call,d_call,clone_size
TGTGCCAGCAGCCACCGGGACAGGTCGACCCAGTACTTC,CASSHRDRSTQYF,TRBV5-6,TRBJ2-5,TRBD1,-
TGTGCCAGCATTGGCAACTACGGACAGGGGGGGGAAAAACTGTTTTTT,CASIGNYGQGGEKLFF,TRBV28,TRBJ1-4,TRBD1,-
TGCGCCAGCAGCCAAGAACTGACAGGTCGGAGCAATCAGCCCCAGCATTTT,CASSQELTGRSNQPQHF,TRBV4-1,TRBJ1-5,-,-
TGTGCCAGCAGTGTAATTACAGGGGGGGGGAACACTGAAGCTTTCTTT,CASSVITGGGNTEAFF,TRBV6-1,TRBJ1-1,TRBD1,once
TGTGCCAGCAGCTCCCCGGTAGCGGGAGCAGCCAAAAACATTCAGTACTTC,CASSSPVAGAAKNIQYF,TRBV28,TRBJ2-4,TRBD2,-
TGTGCCACCAGCACACCGACTAGCGGGGGCACAGATACGCAGTATTTT,CATSTPTSGGTDTQYF,TRBV15,TRBJ2-3,TRBD2,-
TGTGCCAGCAGCTTAAGGCCAGGATCCTACGAGCAGTACTTC,CASSLRPGSYEQYF,TRBV5-4,TRBJ2-7,-,-
TGTGCCAGCAGCTTCGGACTAGCGGGAGTAAATGAGCAGTTCTTC,CASSFGLAGVNEQFF,TRBV13,TRBJ2-1,TRBD2,-
TGTGCCAGCAGTTTGGGTCCTCAACCGGGATATAATTCACCCCTCCACTTT,CASSLGPQPGYNSPLHF,TRBV27,TRBJ1-6,-,-
TGTGCCAGCAGCTTGACGGACAGCCCCAGTAATGAAAAACTGTTTTTT,CASSLTDSPSNEKLFF,TRBV7-9,TRBJ1-4,-,-
TGCGCCAGCAGCCAAGGGGGGCATGAGGAAAAACTGTTTTTT,CASSQGGHEEKLFF,TRBV4-1,TRBJ1-4,-,-
TGCGCCAGCAGAAGCGCCACTGAAGCTTTCTTT,CASRSATEAFF,TRBV5-1,TRBJ1-1,-,-
TGTGCCAGCAGACGCTTCGGGACAGGGGACTACGAGCAGTACTTC,CASRRFGTGDYEQYF,TRBV2,TRBJ2-7,TRBD1,-
TGTGCCAGCAGCCAGATTAATAAGCGGGAGCGCGGGACCGGGGAGCTGTTTTTT,CASSQINKRERGTGELFF,TRBV14,TRBJ2-2,TRBD2,-
TGTGCCAGTAGTACTGGGACAGGGGGCGCCGGGTATGGCTACACCTTC,CASSTGTGGAGYGYTF,TRBV19,TRBJ1-2,TRBD1,-
TGTGCCAGCAGCTCTAACTTTCCGGGACAGCTTGAGTTCTTC,CASSSNFPGQLEFF,TRBV5-5,TRBJ2-1,TRBD1,-
TGTGCCAGCAGTTCCCGCCAAGAGACCCAGTACTTC,CASSSRQETQYF,TRBV27,TRBJ2-5,-,once
TGTGCCAGCAGCGTAGGGACAGGGGCAACTAATGAAAAACTGTTTTTT,CASSVGTGATNEKLFF,TRBV9,TRBJ1-4,TRBD1,-
TGTGCCAGCAGCCAACGGACAGCTGAAAAACTGTTTTTT,CASSQRTAEKLFF,TRBV3-1/TRBV3-2,TRBJ1-4,-,-
TGTGCCAGCTCAGGGGGGTTCCCTGAAGCTTTCTTT,CASSGGFPEAFF,TRBV18,TRBJ1-1,-,-
TGTGCCAGCAGTGTCGGGCTAGCGGGATCTGAGCAGTTCTTC,CASSVGLAGSEQFF,TRBV2,TRBJ2-1,TRBD2,-
TGTGCCAGCAGCTTACGGGCGGGGGGGGCTCTCAGCCCTGGAAACACCATATATTTT,CASSLRAGGALSPGNTIYF,TRBV13,TRBJ1-3,-,-
TGTGCCAGCAGCTCCGGACTAGCGGGCCTTTCCTACAATGAGCAGTTCTTC,CASSSGLAGLSYNEQFF,TRBV7-6,TRBJ2-1,TRBD2,-
TGTGCCAGTAGTGACCGGGACAAGACTAATGAAAAACTGTTTTTT,CASSDRDKTNEKLFF,TRBV19,TRBJ1-4,-,-
TGTGCCAGCTTCCAAGGAGGCACAGATACGCAGTATTTT,CASFQGGTDTQYF,TRBV7-9,TRBJ2-3,-,-
TGTGCCAGCAGAGGGGACAGCGATCAATATTTCTACAATGAGCAGTTCTTC,CASRGDSDQYFYNEQFF,TRBV28,TRBJ2-1,TRBD1,-
TGCGCCAGCAGCCGGGGGGATAATAACTATGGCTACACCTTC,CASSRGDNNYGYTF,TRBV5-1,TRBJ1-2,-,few
TGTGCCAGTAGTATCCTTAATTCACCCCTCCACTTT,CASSILNSPLHF,TRBV19,TRBJ1-6,-,-
TGTGCCGCGCCTAGCGGCCAGGAGGATTCGTACACTGAAGCTTTCTTT,CAAPSGQEDSYTEAFF,TRBV19,TRBJ1-1,-,-
TGTGCTAGTGGAGTCTCTACATGGGACAGCAACTATGGCTACACCTTC,CASGVSTWDSNYGYTF,TRBV12-5,TRBJ1-2,TRBD1,-
TGTGCCAGCATCCGGAGCTCCTACAATGAGCAGTTCTTC,CASIRSSYNEQFF,TRBV6-5,TRBJ2-1,-,-
TGTGCCAGCTCATTCAGCTCCTACGAGCAGTACTTC,CASSFSSYEQYF,TRBV18,TRBJ2-7,-,-
TGTGCCAGCAGCTTAAGTGGGACACCCGTGGAGACCCAGTACTTC,CASSLSGTPVETQYF,TRBV7-3,TRBJ2-5,-,-
TGTGCCAGCACCCCCTTGGGCGCAGTCTACGAGCAGTACTTC,CASTPLGAVYEQYF,TRBV2,TRBJ2-7,-,few
TGTGCCAGCAGCGTAGGACAGGGGGCTGGAAACACCATATATTTT,CASSVGQGAGNTIYF,TRBV9,TRBJ1-3,TRBD1,-
TGTGCCAGCAGCTTAGCAGGGGCCAGGAACACTGAAGCTTTCTTT,CASSLAGARNTEAFF,TRBV7-2,TRBJ1-1,-,-
TGCGCCAGCAGCCAAGCCCGGGACAGGGGCCTCAGGACACCCCTCCACTTT,CASSQARDRGLRTPLHF,TRBV4-1,TRBJ1-6,TRBD1,-
TGCGCCAGCAGCCAAGTTCCCCTAGCGGGGGGAAGTTACAATGAGCAGTTCTTC,CASSQVPLAGGSYNEQFF,TRBV4-1,TRBJ2-1,TRBD2,-
TGTGCCAGTAGTCCCACTTACAATGAGCAGTTCTTC,CASSPTYNEQFF,TRBV19,TRBJ2-1,-,-
TGCGCCAGCAGCGTGGGGGGGGGACCCCCGAACACCGGGGAGCTGTTTTTT,CASSVGGGPPNTGELFF,TRBV5-1,TRBJ2-2,TRBD2,-
TGTGCCAGTAAGGGGGCACCGGACAGGGGTAAGAATCAGCCCCAGCATTTT,CASKGAPDRGKNQPQHF,TRBV19,TRBJ1-5,TRBD1,-
TGCGCCAGCAGTCCCACCCCAGGGTTCTACGAGCAGTACTTC,CASSPTPGFYEQYF,TRBV5-1,TRBJ2-7,-,-
TGTGCCAGCAGCTTCGACCTCTCAGGGACTGAAGCTTTCTTT,CASSFDLSGTEAFF,TRBV5-4,TRBJ1-1,-,-
TGTGCCAGCTCGCTCTCGCGGGGGCAGGGAAATGAAAAACTGTTTTTT,CASSLSRGQGNEKLFF,TRBV18,TRBJ1-4,-,-
TGCGCCAGCGGCGGGACAGGCCAAGAGACCCAGTACTTC,CASGGTGQETQYF,TRBV10-1,TRBJ2-5,TRBD1,-
TGTGCCAGTAGGATGGAGACAGGGTACACTGAAGCTTTCTTT,CASRMETGYTEAFF,TRBV19,TRBJ1-1,TRBD1,once
TGTGCCAGTAGTATTGAGGACAGTGGATCACCCCTCCACTTT,CASSIEDSGSPLHF,TRBV19,TRBJ1-6,-,-
TGTGCCAGCAGCGCTGCAGACGCGAGAGCGAAAGGCTACACCTTC,CASSAADARAKGYTF,TRBV11-2,TRBJ1-2,-,-
TGCGCCAGCAGCCGCAACAGCCCCGGAACTAATGAAAAACTGTTTTTT,CASSRNSPGTNEKLFF,TRBV4-3,TRBJ1-4,-,-
TGCGCCAGCAGCGGGAGTGGCGGGAGCATCCAAGAGACCCAGTACTTC,CASSGSGGSIQETQYF,TRBV5-1,TRBJ2-5,TRBD2,once
TGTGCCATCCGGGGGAAAGTTTCCTATAATTCACCCCTCCACTTT,CAIRGKVSYNSPLHF,TRBV10-3,TRBJ1-6,-,many
TGTGCCAGCAGCTTACGACAAAAGAACACTGAAGCTTTCTTT,CASSLRQKNTEAFF,TRBV13,TRBJ1-1,-,-
TGTGCCAGCAGCTTAACAGGGGTTAACACTGAAGCTTTCTTT,CASSLTGVNTEAFF,TRBV7-3,TRBJ1-1,-,once
TGCAGCGTTGAGGGTAGGGGGCGGAATGTAGAAAAACTGTTTTTT,CSVEGRGRNVEKLFF,TRBV29-1,TRBJ1-4,TRBD1,few
TGTGCCAGCAGCTGGGGGACAGAAATGAACACTGAAGCTTTCTTT,CASSWGTEMNTEAFF,TRBV7-8,TRBJ1-1,TRBD1,-
TGCGCCAGCAGTGAGGGGGGCGTCTTGACTGAAGCTTTCTTT,CASSEGGVLTEAFF,TRBV10-1,TRBJ1-1,-,few
TGTGCCAGCAGTTACCTCGGGGCAGGGGGCCCTGAAGCTTTCTTT,CASSYLGAGGPEAFF,TRBV6-2/TRBV6-3,TRBJ1-1,TRBD1,-
TGCAGTGCTCAGGGGAACTATGGCTACACCTTC,CSAQGNYGYTF,TRBV20-1,TRBJ1-2,-,-
TGTGCCAGCAGCTGCGGGGGGGGGAGAGACACCGGGGAGCTGTTTTTT,CASSCGGGRDTGELFF,TRBV7-4,TRBJ2-2,TRBD2,-
TGTGCCAGCAGCTTGGACCGGGTCTATAATTCACCCCTCCACTTT,CASSLDRVYNSPLHF,TRBV5-6,TRBJ1-6,-,-